The rows below give T cell receptor beta chains drawn from one sample of a study of blood T cells in healthy people across ages. One entry per CDR3 protein, called by TCRdb with MiXCR from the 5' RACE reads. In the table there are 1 million or so distinct CDR3 sequences, under 30% of which are singletons. The same sample was also studied in work on T cells of mothers and their children.

The sequencing sample was made of blood. These receptors all stem from a girl under 10 years old in good health. CDR3s include the opening cysteine and the closing phenylalanine or tryptophan. Fields, in order: clone size, J gene, D gene, V gene, CDR3 DNA, CDR3 protein. A D gene is named only where the DNA matches it firmly. Clone size appears in some rows only: once, few, many, or a class for an expanded clone.

-,TRBJ2-6,TRBD1,TRBV20-1,TGCAGTGCAAGACGGGACAGGGCCTCTGGGGCCAACGTCCTGACTTTC,CSARRDRASGANVLTF
few,TRBJ2-1,TRBD2,TRBV12-3/TRBV12-4,TGTGCCAGCAGGCGGGGGGAGTACAATGAGCAGTTCTTC,CASRRGEYNEQFF
few,TRBJ2-7,-,TRBV4-1,TGCGCCAGCAGCCACCCCGGGTCTGCTTCCTACGAGCAGTACTTC,CASSHPGSASYEQYF
few,TRBJ2-7,-,TRBV5-1,TGCGCCAGCAGCCTAACAGGGACCCACGAGCAGTACTTC,CASSLTGTHEQYF
-,TRBJ2-4,-,TRBV9,TGTGCCAGCAGCGCGGGATCTGCCAAAAACATTCAGTACTTC,CASSAGSAKNIQYF
-,TRBJ2-5,-,TRBV29-1,TGCAGCGCGGAGTGGGGCGGGCAGTACTTC,CSAEWGGQYF
few,TRBJ1-4,TRBD1,TRBV12-3/TRBV12-4,TGTGCCAGCAGTTTGTGGCAGGGGGGCGAAAAACTGTTTTTT,CASSLWQGGEKLFF
-,TRBJ2-5,TRBD2,TRBV20-1,TGCAGTGCTAGAGATTGGGGCGGGAGGGACACACAATCTCGGGAGACCCAGTACTTC,CSARDWGGRDTQSRETQYF
few,TRBJ1-1,TRBD1,TRBV7-9,TGTGCCAGCAGCCGGGACAGGGGGACGACTGAAGCTTTCTTT,CASSRDRGTTEAFF
few,TRBJ2-7,TRBD1,TRBV6-1,TGTGCCGGTGGGATTGGGACAGGATTCCTCTACGAGCAGTACTTC,CAGGIGTGFLYEQYF
few,TRBJ2-7,-,TRBV24-1,TGTGCCACCAGTGATACTAGGGACTCGAAGCCCTACGAGCAGTACTTC,CATSDTRDSKPYEQYF
-,TRBJ1-2,TRBD1,TRBV5-1,TGCGCCAGCAGACCGACAGGGGGGATGGGCGGCTACACCTTC,CASRPTGGMGGYTF
few,TRBJ1-2,-,TRBV14,TGTGCCAGCAGCCAAGATTTCCCCTTCTATGGCTACACCTTC,CASSQDFPFYGYTF
few,TRBJ2-7,-,TRBV4-3,TGCGCCAGCAGCCAAGAACATGCGGCAGGGGAGTACGAGCAGTACTTC,CASSQEHAAGEYEQYF